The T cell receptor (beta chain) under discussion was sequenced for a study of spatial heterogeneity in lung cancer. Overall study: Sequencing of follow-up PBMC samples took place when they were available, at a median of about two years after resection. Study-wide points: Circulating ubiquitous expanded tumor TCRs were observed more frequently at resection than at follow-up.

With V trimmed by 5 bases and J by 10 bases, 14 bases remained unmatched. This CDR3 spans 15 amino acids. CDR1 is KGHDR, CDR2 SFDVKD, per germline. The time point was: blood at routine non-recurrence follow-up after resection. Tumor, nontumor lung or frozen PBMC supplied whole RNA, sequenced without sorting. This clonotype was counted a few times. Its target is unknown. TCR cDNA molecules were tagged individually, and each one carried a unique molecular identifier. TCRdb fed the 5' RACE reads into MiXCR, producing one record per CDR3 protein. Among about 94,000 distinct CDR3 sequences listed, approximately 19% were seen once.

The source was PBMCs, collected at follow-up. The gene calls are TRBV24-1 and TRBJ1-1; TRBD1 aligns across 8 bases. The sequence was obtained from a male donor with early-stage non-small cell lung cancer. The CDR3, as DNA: TGTGCCACCAGTGCCCATTCGACAGGGGAGGAGGTAGCTTTCTTT. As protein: CATSAHSTGEEVAFF.